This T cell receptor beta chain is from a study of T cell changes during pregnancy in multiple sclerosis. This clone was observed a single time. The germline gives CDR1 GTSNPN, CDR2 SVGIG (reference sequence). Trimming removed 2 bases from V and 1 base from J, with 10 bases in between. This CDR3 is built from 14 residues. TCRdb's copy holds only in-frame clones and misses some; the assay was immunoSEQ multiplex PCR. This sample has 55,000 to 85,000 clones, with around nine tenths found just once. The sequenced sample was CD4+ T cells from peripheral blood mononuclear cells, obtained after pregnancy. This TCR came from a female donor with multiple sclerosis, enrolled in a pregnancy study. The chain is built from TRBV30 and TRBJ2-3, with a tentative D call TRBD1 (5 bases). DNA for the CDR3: TGTGCCTGGAGTAACAGGTGGGGCACAGATACGCAGTATTTT. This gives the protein CAWSNRWGTDTQYF.